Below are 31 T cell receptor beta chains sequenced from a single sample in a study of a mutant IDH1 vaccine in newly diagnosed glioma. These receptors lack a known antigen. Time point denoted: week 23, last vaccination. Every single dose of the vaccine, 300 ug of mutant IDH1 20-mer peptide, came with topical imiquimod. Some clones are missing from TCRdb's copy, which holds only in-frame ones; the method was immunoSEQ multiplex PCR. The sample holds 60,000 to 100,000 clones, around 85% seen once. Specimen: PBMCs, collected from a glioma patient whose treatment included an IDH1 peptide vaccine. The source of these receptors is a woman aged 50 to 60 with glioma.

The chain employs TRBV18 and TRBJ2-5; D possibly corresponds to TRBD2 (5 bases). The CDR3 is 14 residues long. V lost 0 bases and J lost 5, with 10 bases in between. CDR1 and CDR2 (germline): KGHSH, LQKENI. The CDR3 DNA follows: TGTGCCAGCTCACCACCGAGCGGTTCGGAGACCCAGTACTTC. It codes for CASSPPSGSETQYF.

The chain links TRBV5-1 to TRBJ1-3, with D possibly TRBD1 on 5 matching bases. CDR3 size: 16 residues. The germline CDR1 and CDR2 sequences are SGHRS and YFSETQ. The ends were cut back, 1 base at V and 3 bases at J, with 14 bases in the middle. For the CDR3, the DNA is TGCGCCAGCAGCTTGCGGGCTGAAGGGGATGGAAACACCATATATTTT. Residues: CASSLRAEGDGNTIYF.

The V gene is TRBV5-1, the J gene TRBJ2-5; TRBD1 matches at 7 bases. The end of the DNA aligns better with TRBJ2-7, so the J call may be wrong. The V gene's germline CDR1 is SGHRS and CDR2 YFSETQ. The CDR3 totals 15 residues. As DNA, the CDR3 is TGCGCCAGCAGCCCCGCCGGGACAGCCTACTACGAGCAGTACTTC. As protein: CASSPAGTAYYEQYF.

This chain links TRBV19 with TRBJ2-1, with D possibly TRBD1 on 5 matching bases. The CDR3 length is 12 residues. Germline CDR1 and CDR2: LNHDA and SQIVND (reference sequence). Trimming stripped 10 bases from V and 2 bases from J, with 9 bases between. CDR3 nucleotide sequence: TGTGCCATTCAGACAGCCTACAATGAGCAGTTCTTC. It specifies CAIQTAYNEQFF.

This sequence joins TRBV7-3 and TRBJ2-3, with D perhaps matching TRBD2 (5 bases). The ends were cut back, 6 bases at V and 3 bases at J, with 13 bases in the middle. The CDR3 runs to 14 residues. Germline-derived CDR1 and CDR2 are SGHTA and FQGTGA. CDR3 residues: CASRSARGTDTQYF. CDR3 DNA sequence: TGTGCCAGCAGGTCGGCCAGAGGGACAGATACGCAGTATTTT.

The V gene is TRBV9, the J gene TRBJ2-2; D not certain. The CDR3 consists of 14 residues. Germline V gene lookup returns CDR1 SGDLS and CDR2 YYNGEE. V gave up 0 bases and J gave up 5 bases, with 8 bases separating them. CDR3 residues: CASSVETRTGELFF. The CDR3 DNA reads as TGTGCCAGCAGCGTAGAGACAAGGACCGGGGAGCTGTTTTTT.

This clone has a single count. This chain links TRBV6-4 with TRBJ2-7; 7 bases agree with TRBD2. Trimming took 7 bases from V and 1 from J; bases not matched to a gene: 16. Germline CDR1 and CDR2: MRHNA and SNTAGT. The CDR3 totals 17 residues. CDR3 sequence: CASTRAGGPSGSYEQYF. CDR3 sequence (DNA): TGTGCCAGCACCCGCGCCGGAGGGCCTAGCGGATCCTACGAGCAGTACTTC.

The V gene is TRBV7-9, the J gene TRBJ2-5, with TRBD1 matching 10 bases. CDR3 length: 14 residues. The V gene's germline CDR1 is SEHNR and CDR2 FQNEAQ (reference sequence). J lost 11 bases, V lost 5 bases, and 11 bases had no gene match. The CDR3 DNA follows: TGTGCCAGCAGCCCCGGGACAGGGGATTCGGGGCAGTACTTC. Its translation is CASSPGTGDSGQYF.

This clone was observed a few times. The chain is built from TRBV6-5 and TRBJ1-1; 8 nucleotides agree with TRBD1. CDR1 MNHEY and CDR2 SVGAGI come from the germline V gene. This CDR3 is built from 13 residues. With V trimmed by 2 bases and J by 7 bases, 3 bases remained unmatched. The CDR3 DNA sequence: TGTGCCAGCAGTTACGACAGGGGATTTGAAGCTTTCTTT. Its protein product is CASSYDRGFEAFF.

The CDR3 region has the DNA TGTGCCAGCTTGCTAGCGGGGGATACGCAGTATTTT. Its protein product is CASLLAGDTQYF. This chain joins TRBV2 and TRBJ2-3; 9 positions match TRBD2. CDR1 and CDR2 from the germline V gene are SNHLY and FYNNEI. This CDR3 comprises 12 residues. Trimming took 8 bases from V and 6 from J; bases not matched to a gene: 3.

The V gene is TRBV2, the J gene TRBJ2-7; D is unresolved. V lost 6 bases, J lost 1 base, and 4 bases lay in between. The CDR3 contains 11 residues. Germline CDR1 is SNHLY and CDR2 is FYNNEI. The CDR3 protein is CASSLSYEQYF. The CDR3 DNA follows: TGTGCCAGCAGCCTTTCCTACGAGCAGTACTTC.

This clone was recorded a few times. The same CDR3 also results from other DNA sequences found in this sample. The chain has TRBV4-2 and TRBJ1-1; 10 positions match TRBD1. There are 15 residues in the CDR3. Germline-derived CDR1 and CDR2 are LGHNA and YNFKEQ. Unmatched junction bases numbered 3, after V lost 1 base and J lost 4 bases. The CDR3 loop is CASSQARTGGTEAFF. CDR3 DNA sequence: TGTGCCAGCAGCCAAGCTCGGACAGGGGGCACTGAAGCTTTCTTT.

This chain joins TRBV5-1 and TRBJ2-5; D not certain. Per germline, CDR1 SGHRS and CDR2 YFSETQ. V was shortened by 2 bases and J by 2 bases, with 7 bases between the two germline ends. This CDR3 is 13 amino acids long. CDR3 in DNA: TGCGCCAGCAGCTTTGCGGTACAAGAGACCCAGTACTTC. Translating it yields CASSFAVQETQYF.

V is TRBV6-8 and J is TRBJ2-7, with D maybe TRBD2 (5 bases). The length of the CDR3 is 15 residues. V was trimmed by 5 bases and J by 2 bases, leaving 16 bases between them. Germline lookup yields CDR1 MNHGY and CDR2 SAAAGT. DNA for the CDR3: TGTGCCAGCAGTGCCCGAGCCCGGAGGCCCTACGAGCAGTACTTC. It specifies CASSARARRPYEQYF.

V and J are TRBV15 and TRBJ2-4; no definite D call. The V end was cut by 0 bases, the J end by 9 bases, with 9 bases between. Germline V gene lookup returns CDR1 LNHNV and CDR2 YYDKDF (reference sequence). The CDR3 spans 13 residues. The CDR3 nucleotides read TGTGCCACCAGCAGAGATTCATGGGGCATTCAGTACTTC. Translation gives CATSRDSWGIQYF.

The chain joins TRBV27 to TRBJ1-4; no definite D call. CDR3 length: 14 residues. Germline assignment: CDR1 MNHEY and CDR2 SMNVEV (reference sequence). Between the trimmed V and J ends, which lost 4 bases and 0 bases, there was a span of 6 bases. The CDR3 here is CASSSVSTNEKLFF. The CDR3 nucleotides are TGTGCCAGCAGTTCGGTTTCAACTAATGAAAAACTGTTTTTT.

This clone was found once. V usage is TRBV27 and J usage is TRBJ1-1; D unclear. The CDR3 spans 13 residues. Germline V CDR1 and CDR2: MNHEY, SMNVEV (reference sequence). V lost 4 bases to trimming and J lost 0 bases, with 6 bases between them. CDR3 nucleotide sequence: TGTGCCAGCAGTTGGGGTATGAACACTGAAGCTTTCTTT. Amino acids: CASSWGMNTEAFF.

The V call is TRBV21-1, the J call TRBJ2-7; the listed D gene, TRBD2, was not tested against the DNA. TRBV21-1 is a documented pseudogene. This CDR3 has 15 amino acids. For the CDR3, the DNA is TGTGCCAGCCCGGTACTAGCGGGGGTGCCCTACGAGCAGTACTTC. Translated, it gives CASPVLAGVPYEQYF.

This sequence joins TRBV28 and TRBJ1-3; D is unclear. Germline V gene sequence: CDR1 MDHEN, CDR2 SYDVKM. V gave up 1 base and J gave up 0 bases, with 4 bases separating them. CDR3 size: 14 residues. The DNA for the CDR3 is TGTGCCAGCAGTTTATCGGTCTCTGGAAACACCATATATTTT. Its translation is CASSLSVSGNTIYF.

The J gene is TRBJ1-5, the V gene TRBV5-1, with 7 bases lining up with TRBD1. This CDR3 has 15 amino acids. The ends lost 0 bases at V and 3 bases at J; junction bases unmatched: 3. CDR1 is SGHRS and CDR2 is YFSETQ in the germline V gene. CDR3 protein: CASSLGQGINQPQHF. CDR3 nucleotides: TGCGCCAGCAGCTTGGGACAGGGAATCAATCAGCCCCAGCATTTT.

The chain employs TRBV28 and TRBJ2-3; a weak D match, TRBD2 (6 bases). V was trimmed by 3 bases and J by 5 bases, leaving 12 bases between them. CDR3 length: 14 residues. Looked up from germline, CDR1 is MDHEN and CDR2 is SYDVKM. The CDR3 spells CASSFPGREDTQYF. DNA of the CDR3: TGTGCCAGCAGTTTCCCTGGGCGGGAAGATACGCAGTATTTT.

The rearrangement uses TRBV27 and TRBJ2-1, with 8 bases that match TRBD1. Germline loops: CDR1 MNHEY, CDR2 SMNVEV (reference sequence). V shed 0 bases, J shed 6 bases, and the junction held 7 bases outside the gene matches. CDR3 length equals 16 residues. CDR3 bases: TGTGCCAGCAGTTTATCGAACAGGGGGATCGTCAATGAGCAGTTCTTC. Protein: CASSLSNRGIVNEQFF.

The CDR3 DNA reads TGTGCCAGCAGTTACTCGTACTCACAGGAAGCTTTCTTT. Translated, it gives CASSYSYSQEAFF. The chain uses TRBV6-6 and TRBJ1-1; D gene uncertain. The length of the CDR3 is 13 residues. Deletions cut 0 bases from V and 8 bases from J, with 10 bases between. Per germline, CDR1 MNHNY and CDR2 SVGAGI (reference sequence).

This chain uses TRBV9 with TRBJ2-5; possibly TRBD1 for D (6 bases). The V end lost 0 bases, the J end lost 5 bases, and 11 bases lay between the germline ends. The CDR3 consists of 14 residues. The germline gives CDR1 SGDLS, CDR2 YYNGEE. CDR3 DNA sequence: TGTGCCAGCAGCGTAGACAGGGAGTTGGAGACCCAGTACTTC. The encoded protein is CASSVDRELETQYF.

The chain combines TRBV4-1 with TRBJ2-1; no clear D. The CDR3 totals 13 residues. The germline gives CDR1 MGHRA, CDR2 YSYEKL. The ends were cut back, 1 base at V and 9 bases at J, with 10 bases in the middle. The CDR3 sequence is CASSQVANPEQFF. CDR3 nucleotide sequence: TGCGCCAGCAGCCAAGTGGCAAATCCTGAGCAGTTCTTC.

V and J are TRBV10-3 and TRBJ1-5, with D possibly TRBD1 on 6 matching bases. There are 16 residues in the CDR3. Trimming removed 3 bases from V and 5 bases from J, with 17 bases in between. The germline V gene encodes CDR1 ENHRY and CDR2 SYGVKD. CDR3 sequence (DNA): TGTGCCATCAGTGATGTCGGGGGGCTTGGGGATCAGCCCCAGCATTTT. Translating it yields CAISDVGGLGDQPQHF.

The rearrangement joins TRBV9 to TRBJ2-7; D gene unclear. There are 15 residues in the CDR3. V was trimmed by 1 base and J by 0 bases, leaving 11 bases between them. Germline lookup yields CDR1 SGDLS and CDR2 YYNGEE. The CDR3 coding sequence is TGTGCCAGCAGCGTAAACAGTCACCTCTCCTACGAGCAGTACTTC. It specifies CASSVNSHLSYEQYF.

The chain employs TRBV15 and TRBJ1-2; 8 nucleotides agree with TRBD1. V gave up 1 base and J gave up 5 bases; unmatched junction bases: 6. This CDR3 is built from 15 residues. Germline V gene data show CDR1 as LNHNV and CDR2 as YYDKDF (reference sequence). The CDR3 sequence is CATSRVAGGVYGYTF. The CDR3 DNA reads TGTGCCACCAGCAGAGTGGCAGGGGGCGTTTATGGCTACACCTTC.

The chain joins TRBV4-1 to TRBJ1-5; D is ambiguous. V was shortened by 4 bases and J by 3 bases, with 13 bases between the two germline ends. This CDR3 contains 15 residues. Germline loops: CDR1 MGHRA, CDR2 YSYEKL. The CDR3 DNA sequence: TGCGCCAGCAGCCCTGAGGACGGTTTCAATCAGCCCCAGCATTTT. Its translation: CASSPEDGFNQPQHF.

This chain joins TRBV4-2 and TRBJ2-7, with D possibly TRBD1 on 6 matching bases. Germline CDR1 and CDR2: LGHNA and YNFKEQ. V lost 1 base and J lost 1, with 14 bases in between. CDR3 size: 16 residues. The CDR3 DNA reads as TGTGCCAGCAGCCAAGCCCCCAGGGGCCGATCCTACGAGCAGTACTTC. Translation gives CASSQAPRGRSYEQYF.

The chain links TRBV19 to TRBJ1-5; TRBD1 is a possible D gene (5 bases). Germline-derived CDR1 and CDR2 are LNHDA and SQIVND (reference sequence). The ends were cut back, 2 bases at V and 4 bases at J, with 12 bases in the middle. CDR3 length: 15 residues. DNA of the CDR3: TGTGCCAGTAGTATACGATCGGGGGGGAATCAGCCCCAGCATTTT. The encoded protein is CASSIRSGGNQPQHF.